The text below deals with one T cell receptor (beta chain). Its specificity is not known. Each replicate PCR on the sorted subsets used 200 to 250 ng DNA (approximately 33,000 T cell genomes). Clones were sequenced by immunoSEQ multiplex PCR, and TCRdb holds only the in-frame ones, with some missing. The sample contains about 1.5 million clones, roughly 96% of which appear only once. These data belong to a study of shared clonotypes between healthy human individuals. Turning to the study itself: The plates for each donor numbered three CD4 naive, three CD4 memory, two CD8 naive and one CD8 memory.

Trimming took off 6 bases at V and 0 bases at J, with 17 bases between the two ends. CDR1 and CDR2 (germline): MDHEN, SYDVKM. CDR3 length equals 16 residues. Study conclusions and caveats: The generation probabilities recorded for non-shared clonotypes fell below those of clonotypes shared by all four donors.

Material: naive CD4+ T cells sorted from blood. Subset described: CD45RA+ positively selected. The TCR originated in a man younger than 40 in good health. The J gene is TRBJ1-1, the V gene TRBV28; tentative D call: TRBD1 (6 bases). In nucleotides, the CDR3 is TGTGCCAGCAGGGATCCGACAGGACGCATGAACACTGAAGCTTTCTTT. Translated: CASRDPTGRMNTEAFF.